The sequence of this TCR beta chain was determined in a study of regulatory T cells in long-lasting Graves disease. To make TCR beta libraries, researchers used iRepertoire HTBI primers and Arm-PCR of CDR3 regions. TCRdb itself ran the multiplex PCR reads through MiXCR, one entry per CDR3 protein. The data show about 500,000 distinct CDR3 sequences, 12% seen once. The V and J ends lost 5 bases and 1 base respectively, with 6 bases between them. The germline gives CDR1 DFQATT, CDR2 SNEGSKA (reference sequence). This CDR3 has 11 amino acids. This clonotype was detected only a few times. The time point denotes: newly diagnosed GD, antithyroid drugs for less than 3 months. The TCR library was prepared using RNA isolated from PBMCs. These same data were also listed under a study on T cells in Graves' hyperthyroidism and ophthalmopathy.

The receptor was isolated from a woman aged 25 to 45 with Graves disease. The chain employs TRBV20-1 and TRBJ2-7; D is unresolved. This specimen was peripheral blood mononuclear cells (PBMCs), taken at new diagnosis, from a patient treated with antithyroid drugs. CDR3 coding DNA: TGCAGTGCTCGTATATCCTACGAGCAGTACTTC. Translation: CSARISYEQYF.